The 28 T cell receptor beta chains listed next were all sequenced from one sample in a study of vaccination effects on CD4 cells after COVID-19. ViraFEST expansion of antigen-specific CD4+ T cells with viral peptide pools preceded sequencing. When ten to eleven days of culture had elapsed, CD4+ T cells were isolated. Between March and December 2020, the person had a SARS-CoV-2 infection that PCR confirmed. Data came from immunoSEQ multiplex PCR; TCRdb stores just in-frame clones and leaves some out. The sample yields around 23,000 clones, over 70% seen once. For these TCRs, the target antigens are not known. Sequenced material: CD4+ T cells from PBMCs cultured with a peptide pool, taken before COVID-19 vaccination. The receptors come from a human donor who had a prior SARS-CoV-2 infection.

A single count supports this clone. The chain uses TRBV27 and TRBJ1-3; possibly TRBD1 for D (5 bases). CDR1 and CDR2 from the germline V gene are MNHEY and SMNVEV (reference sequence). This CDR3 is built from 15 residues. V lost 5 bases to trimming and J lost 0 bases, with 11 bases between them. The CDR3 sequence: CASSAGYSSGNTIYF. The DNA of the CDR3 is TGTGCCAGCAGTGCAGGGTATAGCTCTGGAAACACCATATATTTT.

This clone has just a few counts. The rearrangement joins TRBV5-1 to TRBJ2-5; 8 positions match TRBD2. After removal of 0 bases from V and 5 bases from J, the junction contained 0 bases not matched to a gene. CDR3 size: 13 residues. Per the germline V gene, CDR1 is SGHRS and CDR2 is YFSETQ. CDR3 sequence (DNA): TGCGCCAGCAGCTTGGCGGGGGGGGAGACCCAGTACTTC. Translating it yields CASSLAGGETQYF.

This sequence joins TRBV7-2 and TRBJ1-2; a possible D gene is TRBD1 (6 bases). Germline V gene data show CDR1 as SGHTA and CDR2 as FQGNSA. This CDR3 spans 12 amino acids. The V end lost 1 base, the J end lost 8 bases, and 8 bases lay between the germline ends. As DNA, the CDR3 is TGTGCCAGCAGCTTAGTCAGGGGAGGCTACACCTTC. Residues: CASSLVRGGYTF.

This clone is medium-sized in the sample. The sample carries other DNA sequences with the same CDR3. The J gene is TRBJ2-5, the V gene TRBV4-2; 7 nucleotides agree with TRBD1. V was pared by 3 bases and J by 3 bases, with 4 bases of the junction left unmatched. The V gene's germline CDR1 is LGHNA and CDR2 YNFKEQ. The CDR3 spans 14 residues. CDR3 sequence reads: CASSQGTAKETQYF. In nucleotides, the CDR3 is TGTGCCAGCAGCCAGGGGACAGCGAAAGAGACCCAGTACTTC.

This clone was counted only a few times. This chain joins TRBV10-3 and TRBJ1-4; 7 nucleotides agree with TRBD1. The CDR3 has 15 amino acids. The V segment lost 0 bases and the J segment 8 bases; nucleotides outside the gene matches: 6. CDR1 is ENHRY, CDR2 SYGVKD, per germline. The CDR3 protein is CAISESVGGAEKLFF. CDR3 in DNA: TGTGCCATCAGTGAGTCGGTAGGGGGCGCGGAAAAACTGTTTTTT.

The chain carries TRBV9 and TRBJ2-1; D uncertain. Trimming took 2 bases from V and 1 from J, leaving 10 bases between them. CDR3 length: 15 amino acids. Germline V gives CDR1 SGDLS, CDR2 YYNGEE. This chain's CDR3 is CASSVDTFSYNEQFF. The CDR3 nucleotides read TGTGCCAGCAGCGTCGACACCTTTTCCTACAATGAGCAGTTCTTC.

The V call is TRBV5-6, the J call TRBJ2-1, with D perhaps being TRBD1 or TRBD2 (5 bases each). V dropped 4 bases and J dropped 4 bases, with 12 bases sitting between them. The CDR3 covers 14 residues. Germline CDR1 reads SGHDT; CDR2 reads YYEEEE. The CDR3 DNA reads TGTGCCAGCAGCCGAGACAGACTATACAATGAGCAGTTCTTC. It encodes CASSRDRLYNEQFF.

V and J are TRBV4-3 and TRBJ1-2; no definite D call. The germline V and J ends were trimmed by 0 bases and 3 bases, with 14 bases remaining between them. The germline V gene has CDR1 LGHNA and CDR2 YSLEER. The CDR3 sequence is 16 residues long. The CDR3 protein is CASSQDVISSYYGYTF. The CDR3 region has the DNA TGCGCCAGCAGCCAAGATGTTATCAGCTCTTACTATGGCTACACCTTC.

The rearrangement joins TRBV3-1 (or the pseudogene TRBV3-2) to TRBJ1-2, with no clear D. The CDR3 is 13 amino acids. V lost 4 bases, J lost 7 bases, and 13 bases lay in between. CDR1 LGHDT and CDR2 YNNKEL come from the germline V gene (reference sequence). In nucleotides, the CDR3 is TGTGCCAGCAGCCGGACCGTAAGCGGTGGCTACACCTTC. Its translation: CASSRTVSGGYTF.

This clone was seen once. The chain links TRBV9 to TRBJ2-7, with 9 nucleotides matching TRBD2. Per germline, CDR1 SGDLS and CDR2 YYNGEE. V lost 2 bases, J lost 5 bases, and 8 bases stayed unmatched. The CDR3 sequence is 15 residues long. Here the CDR3 reads CASSVGPQRGDEQYF. In nucleotides, the CDR3 is TGTGCCAGCAGCGTTGGCCCCCAGCGGGGGGACGAGCAGTACTTC.

The rearrangement joins TRBV7-8 to TRBJ2-7; TRBD1 aligns across 7 bases. This CDR3 spans 14 amino acids. The germline CDR1 and CDR2 sequences are SGHVS and FQNEAQ. V lost 5 bases to trimming and J lost 6 bases; unmatched junction nucleotides: 10. The CDR3 DNA reads as TGTGCCAGCAGCCCTACAGGGGTTACCCTCGAGCAGTACTTC. Translation gives CASSPTGVTLEQYF.

This chain uses TRBV24-1 with TRBJ2-5; tentative D call: TRBD1 (6 bases). The V end was cut by 7 bases, the J end by 5 bases, with 16 bases between. Per germline, CDR1 KGHDR and CDR2 SFDVKD. The CDR3 sequence is 14 residues long. The CDR3 DNA is TGTGCCACCAGGGACAGCCAGACGGGGGAGACCCAGTACTTC. It is translated as CATRDSQTGETQYF.

The rearrangement uses TRBV9 and TRBJ2-1, with TRBD2 identical over 15 bases. CDR1 SGDLS and CDR2 YYNGEE come from the germline V gene. This CDR3 spans 15 amino acids. The J segment lost 13 bases and the V segment lost 4 bases, leaving 9 bases of the junction unmatched. The chain's CDR3 is CASSKPGLAGGHQFF. The CDR3 DNA reads TGTGCCAGCAGCAAACCGGGACTAGCGGGAGGCCACCAGTTCTTC.

V gene TRBV19 combines with J gene TRBJ2-7, with no clear D. Trimming cost V 5 bases and J 0 bases, with 11 bases left between them. Germline CDR1 is LNHDA and CDR2 is SQIVND (reference sequence). The CDR3 is 14 amino acids. CDR3 loop: CASSSRPSSYEQYF. CDR3 DNA sequence: TGTGCCAGTAGTTCTCGTCCTAGCTCCTACGAGCAGTACTTC.

V usage is TRBV7-8 and J usage is TRBJ2-2; the D is unclear. Germline CDR1 SGHVS, CDR2 FQNEAQ. This CDR3 has 14 amino acids. Trimming took off 2 bases at V and 8 bases at J, with 12 bases between the two ends. The CDR3 DNA sequence: TGTGCCAGCAGCTTACGCAGGCGAATGGGGGAGCTGTTTTTT. Protein: CASSLRRRMGELFF.

V and J are TRBV11-3 and TRBJ2-7, with no clear D. Trimming cost V 2 bases and J 3 bases, with 5 bases left between them. Germline loops: CDR1 SGHNT, CDR2 YENEEA. This CDR3 spans 12 amino acids. CDR3 sequence: CASSLLYYEQYF. The DNA for the CDR3 is TGTGCCAGCAGCTTATTATACTACGAGCAGTACTTC.

This chain joins TRBV7-2 and TRBJ2-7; 9 positions match TRBD2. The V gene end was trimmed by 5 bases and the J gene end by 6 bases; junction bases not matched to a gene: 5. The germline gives CDR1 SGHTA, CDR2 FQGNSA. This CDR3 contains 13 residues. CDR3 in amino acids: CASSQGLAPEQYF. The CDR3 DNA reads TGTGCCAGCAGCCAGGGACTAGCTCCCGAGCAGTACTTC.

The chain recombines TRBV4-3 with TRBJ2-1; 10 bases fit TRBD2. Germline V CDR1 and CDR2: LGHNA, YSLEER. The CDR3 runs 16 residues. The junction had 8 bases not matched to a gene; V was cut back by 1 base and J by 8 bases. The CDR3 protein is CASSQGWASGSHEQFF. The CDR3 DNA follows: TGCGCCAGCAGCCAAGGGTGGGCTAGCGGGAGTCATGAGCAGTTCTTC.

The CDR3 DNA reads as TGTGCCAGCAGTTACCCTGGACAGGGGACGAGGGAGCAGTACTTC. This sequence encodes CASSYPGQGTREQYF. The chain recombines TRBV6-5 with TRBJ2-7, with 9 bases that match TRBD1. The CDR3 contains 15 residues. Germline V gene data show CDR1 as MNHEY and CDR2 as SVGAGI. V dropped 2 bases and J dropped 7; count of bases not matched to a gene: 9.

The V call is TRBV6-6, the J call TRBJ2-7; D gene uncertain. Trimming cost V 8 bases and J 2 bases, with 13 bases left between them. Germline V gene data show CDR1 as MNHNY and CDR2 as SVGAGI (reference sequence). The CDR3 consists of 13 residues. CDR3 nucleotides: TGTGCCAGCGCGCCAGTGAACGCCTACGAGCAGTACTTC. As protein: CASAPVNAYEQYF.

V gene TRBV9 combines with J gene TRBJ2-5; D possibly corresponds to TRBD2 (6 bases). CDR1 and CDR2 (germline): SGDLS, YYNGEE. Trimming pared 4 bases from V and 1 base from J, leaving 11 bases between. The CDR3 contains 14 residues. The CDR3 reads CASSTPGGQETQYF. CDR3 nucleotide sequence: TGTGCCAGCAGCACCCCCGGGGGCCAAGAGACCCAGTACTTC.

This chain uses TRBV27 with TRBJ1-4, with TRBD1 as a possible D gene (5 bases). The CDR3 runs to 15 residues. V lost 4 bases and J 4 bases, leaving 13 bases between the germline ends. Germline V lookup: CDR1 MNHEY, CDR2 SMNVEV (reference sequence). This CDR3 is CASSSGGARNEKLFF. DNA for the CDR3: TGTGCCAGCAGTTCCGGGGGAGCCCGTAATGAAAAACTGTTTTTT. Filled out from reference TRBV27 and TRBJ1-4, the complete variable domain reads EAQVTQNPRYLITVTGKKLTVTCSQNMNHEYMSWYRQDPGLGLRQIYYSMNVEVTDKGDVPEGYKVSRKEKRNFPLILESPSPNQTSLYFCASSSGGARNEKLFFGSGTQLSVL.

This chain connects TRBV4-2 to TRBJ2-5; D is unresolved. Germline CDR1 and CDR2: LGHNA and YNFKEQ. Trimming took off 0 bases at V and 4 bases at J, with 0 bases between the two ends. The CDR3 is made up of 11 amino acids. The CDR3 spells CASSQEETQYF. As DNA, the CDR3 is TGTGCCAGCAGCCAAGAAGAGACCCAGTACTTC.

The J gene is TRBJ1-2, the V gene TRBV3-1 (or the pseudogene TRBV3-2), with D perhaps TRBD1 (5 bases). CDR1 and CDR2 from the germline V gene are LGHDT and YNNKEL (reference sequence). V was trimmed by 4 bases and J by 2 bases, leaving 8 bases between them. The length of the CDR3 is 13 residues. The CDR3 sequence: CASSRGINYGYTF. The DNA for the CDR3 is TGTGCCAGCAGCCGGGGCATCAACTATGGCTACACCTTC.

The V and J genes are TRBV25-1 and TRBJ1-3; 7 bases line up with TRBD1. In germline, CDR1 is MGHDK, CDR2 SYGVNS. The CDR3 sequence is 15 residues long. J was trimmed by 4 bases and V by 2 bases; bases with no gene match: 5. CDR3 sequence reads: CASSETGARGNTIYF. In DNA, the CDR3 is TGTGCCAGCAGTGAAACAGGGGCGCGAGGAAACACCATATATTTT.

This clone has more than one count but fewer than ten. The genes are TRBV19 and TRBJ1-5; D unresolved. V was clipped by 5 bases and J by 4 bases, with 9 bases between them. The CDR3 extends over 13 amino acids. The V gene's germline CDR1 is LNHDA and CDR2 SQIVND (reference sequence). Here the CDR3 reads CASSPQANQPQHF. The CDR3 DNA is TGTGCCAGTAGTCCTCAGGCAAATCAGCCCCAGCATTTT.

The chain uses TRBV13 and TRBJ2-5; D is undetermined. Germline V lookup: CDR1 PRHDT, CDR2 FYEKMQ (reference sequence). This CDR3 has 11 amino acids. Trimming removed 3 bases at V and 4 bases at J, with 3 bases between. As DNA, the CDR3 is TGTGCCAGCAGCTTTGGAGAGACCCAGTACTTC. It yields the protein CASSFGETQYF.

This chain joins TRBV20-1 and TRBJ2-1; maybe TRBD1 (5 bases). V shed 3 bases and J shed 6 bases, with 9 bases lying between them. This CDR3 contains 12 residues. CDR1 is DFQATT and CDR2 is SNEGSKA in the germline V gene (reference sequence). For the CDR3, the DNA is TGCAGTGCTAGTTCAGGGCGCAATGAGCAGTTCTTC. It codes for CSASSGRNEQFF.